This TCR beta chain was documented in a study of identifying expanded T cells in peripheral blood. Trimming removed 4 bases at V and 8 bases at J, with 15 bases between. The CDR3 loop spans 13 amino acids. CDR1 is GTSNPN, CDR2 SVGIG, per germline (reference sequence). Generated by immunoSEQ multiplex PCR, the TCRdb table keeps only in-frame clones and is missing some. The table records around 95,000 clones, over 70% of them present only once. This clonotype was sampled from a person aged 18-69 years in good health. The sequenced sample consisted of blood. The V call is TRBV30, the J call TRBJ2-1; D is unresolved. CDR3 protein: CAWTPSSRDEQFF. The CDR3 DNA reads TGTGCCTGGACCCCTTCAAGTCGGGATGAGCAGTTCTTC.